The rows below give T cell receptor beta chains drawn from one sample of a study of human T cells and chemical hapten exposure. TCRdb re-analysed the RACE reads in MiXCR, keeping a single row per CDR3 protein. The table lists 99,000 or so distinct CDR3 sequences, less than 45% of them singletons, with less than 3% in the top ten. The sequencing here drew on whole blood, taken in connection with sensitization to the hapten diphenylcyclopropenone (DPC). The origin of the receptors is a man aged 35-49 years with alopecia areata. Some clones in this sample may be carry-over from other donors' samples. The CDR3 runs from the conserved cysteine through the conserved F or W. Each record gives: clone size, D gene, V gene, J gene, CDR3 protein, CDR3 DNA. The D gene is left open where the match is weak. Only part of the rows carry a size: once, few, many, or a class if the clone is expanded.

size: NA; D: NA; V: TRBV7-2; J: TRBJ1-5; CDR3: CASTNPGSNQPQHF; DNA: TGTGCCAGCACCAACCCAGGGAGTAATCAGCCCCAGCATTTT
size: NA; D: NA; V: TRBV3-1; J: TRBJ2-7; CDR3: CASSQGFSLNRRSSYEQYF; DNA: TGTGCCAGCAGCCAAGGGTTCTCGTTGAACAGAAGGTCTTCCTACGAGCAGTACTTC
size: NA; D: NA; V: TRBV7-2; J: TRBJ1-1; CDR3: CASSLKGQGGAFF; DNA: TGTGCCAGCAGCTTAAAAGGTCAAGGCGGAGCTTTCTTT
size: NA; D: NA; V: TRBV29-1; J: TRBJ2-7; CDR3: CSVEVQYYEQYF; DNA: TGCAGCGTTGAAGTGCAGTACTACGAGCAGTACTTC
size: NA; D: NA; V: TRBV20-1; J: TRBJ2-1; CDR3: CSARGWRLDSEQFF; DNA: TGCAGTGCTAGAGGATGGAGGCTAGACAGTGAGCAGTTCTTC
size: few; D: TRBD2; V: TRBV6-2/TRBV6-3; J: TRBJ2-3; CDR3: CASRASGKLADTQYF; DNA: TGTGCCAGCAGAGCTAGCGGGAAGTTAGCAGATACGCAGTATTTT
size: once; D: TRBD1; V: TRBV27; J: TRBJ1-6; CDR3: CASSLLVPIGTGSSPLHF; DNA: TGTGCCAGCAGTCTCCTGGTCCCTATAGGGACAGGGAGTTCACCCCTCCACTTT
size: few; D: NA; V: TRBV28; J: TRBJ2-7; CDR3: CASSFGSTGNYEQYF; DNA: TGTGCCAGCAGTTTTGGTAGTACGGGGAACTACGAGCAGTACTTC
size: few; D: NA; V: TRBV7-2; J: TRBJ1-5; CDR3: CASSYDPGAQPQHF; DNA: TGTGCCAGCAGTTATGATCCGGGGGCTCAGCCCCAGCATTTT
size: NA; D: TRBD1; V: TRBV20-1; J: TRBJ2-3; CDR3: CSAPGGSTDTQYF; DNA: TGCAGTGCTCCAGGGGGAAGCACAGATACGCAGTATTTT
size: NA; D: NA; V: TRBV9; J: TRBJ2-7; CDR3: CASSAHPDVAYLTYEQYF; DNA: TGTGCCAGCAGCGCCCATCCCGACGTTGCCTATCTTACGTACGAGCAGTACTTC
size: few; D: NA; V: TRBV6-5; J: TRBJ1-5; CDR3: CASSNDRSNQPQHF; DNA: TGTGCCAGCAGCAACGACAGGAGCAATCAGCCCCAGCATTTT
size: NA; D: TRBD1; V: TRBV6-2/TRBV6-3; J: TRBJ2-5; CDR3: CASSFPLGQGVGQETQYF; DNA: TGTGCCAGCAGTTTCCCCCTTGGACAGGGAGTTGGCCAAGAGACCCAGTACTTC
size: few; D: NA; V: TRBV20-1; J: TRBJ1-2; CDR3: CSARDPSVGRFYGYTF; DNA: TGCAGTGCTAGAGATCCCTCGGTCGGCAGATTCTATGGCTACACCTTC
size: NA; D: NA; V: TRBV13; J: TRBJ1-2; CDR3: CASSLGADGYTF; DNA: TGTGCCAGCAGCTTAGGGGCAGATGGCTACACCTTC
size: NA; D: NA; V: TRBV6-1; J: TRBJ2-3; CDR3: CASTYTDTQYF; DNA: TGTGCCAGCACGTATACAGATACGCAGTATTTT
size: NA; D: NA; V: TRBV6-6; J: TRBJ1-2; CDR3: CASSREVKPNYGYTF; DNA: TGTGCCAGCAGCCGGGAAGTCAAGCCTAACTATGGCTACACCTTC
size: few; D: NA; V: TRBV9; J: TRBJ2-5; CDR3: CASSVAWVGGHQETQYF; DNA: TGTGCCAGCAGCGTAGCGTGGGTGGGGGGCCACCAAGAGACCCAGTACTTC
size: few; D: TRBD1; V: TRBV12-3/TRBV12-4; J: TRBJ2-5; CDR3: CASGGQNQETQYF; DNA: TGTGCCAGCGGGGGACAGAATCAAGAGACCCAGTACTTC
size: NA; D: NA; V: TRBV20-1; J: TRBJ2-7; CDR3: CSASRGSGYEQYF; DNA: TGCAGTGCTAGTCGGGGTAGCGGATACGAGCAGTACTTC
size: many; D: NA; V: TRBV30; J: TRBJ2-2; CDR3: CAWSGSNDGELFF; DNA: TGTGCCTGGAGCGGCTCCAACGACGGGGAGCTGTTTTTT
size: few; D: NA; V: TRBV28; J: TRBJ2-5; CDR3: CASSTAAVQETQYF; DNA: TGTGCCAGCAGTACAGCCGCGGTTCAAGAGACCCAGTACTTC
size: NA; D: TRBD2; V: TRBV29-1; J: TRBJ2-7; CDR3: CSVETSGYEQYF; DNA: TGCAGCGTTGAGACTAGCGGGTACGAGCAGTACTTC
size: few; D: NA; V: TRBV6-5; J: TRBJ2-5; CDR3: CASSTEGRAQYF; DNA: TGTGCCAGCAGTACCGAGGGTCGGGCCCAGTACTTC
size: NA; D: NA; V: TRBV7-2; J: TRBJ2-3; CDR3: CASSSFPPTTFGATDTQYF; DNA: TGTGCCAGCAGCTCATTCCCTCCTACTACATTCGGTGCCACAGATACGCAGTATTTT
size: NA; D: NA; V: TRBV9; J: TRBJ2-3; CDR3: CASSVGGTPSTDTQYF; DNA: TGTGCCAGCAGCGTAGGGGGGACCCCAAGCACAGATACGCAGTATTTT